Following are 28 T cell receptor beta chains from one sample sequenced in a study of T cell changes during pregnancy in multiple sclerosis. Clones were sequenced by immunoSEQ multiplex PCR, and TCRdb holds only the in-frame ones, with some missing. The sample holds roughly 56,000 clones, roughly 90% seen once. The source material was peripheral blood, sampled in the first trimester of pregnancy. Receptors were obtained from a female donor with multiple sclerosis, enrolled in a pregnancy study.

This clone was picked up one time. J is TRBJ2-4 and V is TRBV5-1, with a weak D call TRBD1 (5 bases). V was trimmed by 0 bases and J by 7 bases, leaving 14 bases between them. The CDR3 runs to 15 residues. From germline, CDR1 is SGHRS and CDR2 YFSETQ. The CDR3 nucleotides are TGCGCCAGCAGCTTGGATAGGGGAAGGAGTAACATTCAGTACTTC. It encodes CASSLDRGRSNIQYF. Drawing the rest from reference TRBV5-1 and TRBJ2-4, the complete variable domain is KAGVTQTPRYLIKTRGQQVTLSCSPISGHRSVSWYQQTPGQGLQFLFEYFSETQRNKGNFPGRFSGRQFSNSRSEMNVSTLELGDSALYLCASSLDRGRSNIQYFGAGTRLSVL.

The chain is built from TRBV12-5 and TRBJ2-7; no definite D call. The V gene lost 1 base and the J gene lost 3 bases, with 19 bases spanning the gap. Germline lookup yields CDR1 LGHNT and CDR2 FRNRAP. The CDR3 is made up of 17 amino acids. CDR3 sequence (DNA): TGTGCTAGTGGTTTGGCCCGAGCGAGATCGGAAGGCTACGAGCAGTACTTC. Protein product: CASGLARARSEGYEQYF.

This chain joins TRBV7-3 and TRBJ2-5, with TRBD2 matching 8 bases. In germline, CDR1 is SGHTA, CDR2 FQGTGA. The CDR3 is 15 residues long. V trimming: 4 bases; J trimming: 3 bases; junction bases outside the gene matches: 7. CDR3 protein: CASSSSGRGEETQYF. The CDR3 nucleotides are TGTGCCAGCAGCTCGAGCGGGAGAGGAGAAGAGACCCAGTACTTC.

The CDR3 nucleotides read TGTGCCAGCTCACCACCGACAGGGCGGAACACTGAAGCTTTCTTT. This codes for CASSPPTGRNTEAFF. V gene TRBV18 combines with J gene TRBJ1-1, with TRBD1 identical over 7 bases. V lost 0 bases and J lost 1; bases outside the gene matches: 2. CDR1 and CDR2 from the germline V gene are KGHSH and LQKENI. There are 15 residues in the CDR3.

This clone was picked up one time. Other DNA sequences within the sample encode an identical CDR3. This chain links TRBV6-5 with TRBJ2-4; 7 positions match TRBD1. CDR1 MNHEY and CDR2 SVGAGI come from the germline V gene. The CDR3 contains 12 residues. The V and J ends lost 6 bases and 8 bases, in that order; junction bases with no gene match: 4. CDR3 amino acids: CASSSTGDIQYF. The CDR3 region has the DNA TGTGCCAGCAGCTCAACAGGGGACATTCAGTACTTC.

This chain uses TRBV10-3 with TRBJ1-4; D call uncertain. This CDR3 is built from 14 residues. Per germline, CDR1 ENHRY and CDR2 SYGVKD. Deletions cut 6 bases from V and 0 bases from J, with 8 bases between. CDR3 sequence: CAIRGDPTNEKLFF. CDR3 in DNA: TGTGCCATCAGAGGAGACCCAACTAATGAAAAACTGTTTTTT.

The V gene is TRBV30, the J gene TRBJ1-1; TRBD1 aligns across 9 bases. From germline, CDR1 is GTSNPN and CDR2 SVGIG (reference sequence). This CDR3 region has 15 residues. J gave up 6 bases and V 2 bases, and 10 bases lay outside the gene matches. The CDR3 sequence is CAWSYRDRETPEAFF. In DNA, the CDR3 is TGTGCCTGGAGTTACCGGGACAGGGAAACCCCTGAAGCTTTCTTT.

This chain joins TRBV30 and TRBJ1-2, with a weak D call TRBD1 (5 bases). This CDR3 is 15 amino acids long. Per germline, CDR1 GTSNPN and CDR2 SVGIG (reference sequence). The V and J ends lost 4 bases and 7 bases respectively, with 22 bases between them. The CDR3 region is CAWNPSRGRGGGYTF. CDR3 bases: TGTGCCTGGAATCCTTCCCGGGGGAGGGGTGGTGGCTACACCTTC. Together with reference TRBV30 and TRBJ1-2, the CDR3 gives the full variable domain: SQTIHQWPATLVQPVGSPLSLECTVEGTSNPNLYWYRQAAGRGLQLLFYSVGIGQISSEVPQNLSASRPQDRQFILSSKKLLLSDSGFYLCAWNPSRGRGGGYTFGSGTRLTVV.

The chain combines TRBV9 with TRBJ2-3; 9 positions agree with TRBD2. The CDR3 runs to 16 residues. Per germline, CDR1 SGDLS and CDR2 YYNGEE. J gave up 0 bases and V 0 bases, and 2 bases lay outside the gene matches. CDR3 region: CASSVGGRDSTDTQYF. CDR3 in DNA: TGTGCCAGCAGCGTAGGCGGGAGGGATAGCACAGATACGCAGTATTTT.

V and J are TRBV7-2 and TRBJ2-2, with D possibly TRBD2 on 5 matching bases. From germline, CDR1 is SGHTA and CDR2 FQGNSA. V lost 2 bases to trimming and J lost 7 bases, with 11 bases between them. The CDR3 loop spans 14 amino acids. Here the CDR3 DNA reads TGTGCCAGCAGCTTACCCCCCGGAGGCGGGGAGCTGTTTTTT. Its protein product is CASSLPPGGGELFF.

This chain connects TRBV5-4 to TRBJ2-3; 9 bases are shared with TRBD2. The CDR3 spans 19 residues. Germline loops: CDR1 SGHNT, CDR2 YYREEE (reference sequence). V was clipped by 3 bases and J by 1 base; unmatched bases: 15. The CDR3 region has the DNA TGTGCCAGCAGCTCGGGAGGTCCAGGGACTAGCCGGGGCACAGATACGCAGTATTTT. Translated, it gives CASSSGGPGTSRGTDTQYF.

This clone was detected a few times. The CDR3 reads CASSTDRLTQETQYF. The DNA of the CDR3 is TGTGCCAGTAGTACCGACAGGCTTACACAAGAGACCCAGTACTTC. The chain has TRBV19 and TRBJ2-5; tentative D call: TRBD1 (6 bases). Germline V CDR1 and CDR2: LNHDA, SQIVND (reference sequence). Trimming removed 4 bases at V and 2 bases at J, with 14 bases between. This CDR3 contains 15 residues. The full variable domain, rest sourced from reference TRBV19 and TRBJ2-5, is DGGITQSPKYLFRKEGQNVTLSCEQNLNHDAMYWYRQDPGQGLRLIYYSQIVNDFQKGDIAEGYSVSREKKESFPLTVTSAQKNPTAFYLCASSTDRLTQETQYFGPGTRLLVL.

This chain links TRBV29-1 with TRBJ2-7; 8 nucleotides match TRBD2. Germline trimming cut 5 bases from V and 6 bases from J; bases unmatched to any gene: 9. The CDR3 contains 13 residues. Germline CDR1 is SQVTM and CDR2 is ANQGSEA. The CDR3 region has the DNA TGCAGCGTTATAGGGACTAGTGTCCTCGAGCAGTACTTC. This translates into CSVIGTSVLEQYF.

The chain recombines TRBV6-1 with TRBJ1-1, with 8 nucleotides matching TRBD1. The CDR3 covers 15 residues. The germline V gene encodes CDR1 MNHNS and CDR2 SASEGT. The ends lost 4 bases at V and 4 bases at J; junction bases unmatched: 8. The CDR3 loop reads CASSVYRGSGTEAFF. CDR3 nucleotide sequence: TGTGCCAGCAGTGTCTACAGGGGGTCGGGCACTGAAGCTTTCTTT.

The rearrangement links TRBV29-1 to TRBJ2-3; 8 bases agree with TRBD1. The length of the CDR3 is 12 residues. Germline loops: CDR1 SQVTM, CDR2 ANQGSEA. CDR3 bases: TGCAGTTGGACAGGGAGCCCAGATACGCAGTATTTT. Translated, it gives CSWTGSPDTQYF.

For the CDR3, the DNA is TGTGCCAGCTCACCAAGCAACCATGAAGCTTTCTTT. It is translated as CASSPSNHEAFF. The chain uses TRBV18 and TRBJ1-1; D is uncertain. V lost 2 bases and J lost 7, with 8 bases in between. This CDR3 spans 12 amino acids. The V gene's germline CDR1 is KGHSH and CDR2 LQKENI.

This clone has a handful of counts. V gene TRBV19 combines with J gene TRBJ1-1; 10 bases fit TRBD1. Germline V lookup: CDR1 LNHDA, CDR2 SQIVND (reference sequence). Losses at the gene ends were 6 bases for V and 0 bases for J; bases not matched to a gene: 7. This CDR3 is built from 16 residues. This CDR3 is CASSETGGSMNTEAFF. In DNA, the CDR3 is TGTGCCAGTAGCGAGACAGGGGGCAGCATGAACACTGAAGCTTTCTTT. The full variable domain, with the rest looked up from reference TRBV19 and TRBJ1-1, is DGGITQSPKYLFRKEGQNVTLSCEQNLNHDAMYWYRQDPGQGLRLIYYSQIVNDFQKGDIAEGYSVSREKKESFPLTVTSAQKNPTAFYLCASSETGGSMNTEAFFGQGTRLTVV.

The chain carries TRBV30 and TRBJ2-5; 7 bases are shared with TRBD1. The CDR3 is made up of 13 amino acids. V lost 1 base to trimming and J lost 4 bases; unmatched junction nucleotides: 3. Germline V CDR1 and CDR2: GTSNPN, SVGIG (reference sequence). CDR3 amino acids: CAWSAGQRETQYF. The CDR3 DNA is TGTGCCTGGAGTGCGGGACAGAGAGAGACCCAGTACTTC.

This clone has just one count. The chain combines TRBV4-3 with TRBJ2-6; 7 bases match TRBD1. J lost 0 bases, V lost 1 base, and 3 bases had no gene match. Germline V gene lookup returns CDR1 LGHNA and CDR2 YSLEER. This CDR3 spans 17 amino acids. The CDR3: CASSQGDSASGANVLTF. The DNA for the CDR3 is TGCGCCAGCAGCCAAGGGGACAGCGCCTCTGGGGCCAACGTCCTGACTTTC.

The rearrangement links TRBV13 to TRBJ2-7, with 7 bases matching TRBD1. The CDR3 loop spans 13 amino acids. Looked up from germline, CDR1 is PRHDT and CDR2 is FYEKMQ (reference sequence). Trimming removed 4 bases from V and 3 bases from J; junction bases left unmatched: 3. The CDR3 sequence: CASSSPGGYEQYF. CDR3 in DNA: TGTGCCAGCAGCTCGCCAGGGGGCTACGAGCAGTACTTC.

The genes are TRBV28 and TRBJ1-5, with 9 positions matching TRBD1. CDR1 and CDR2 (germline): MDHEN, SYDVKM. The CDR3 sequence is 15 residues long. V lost 5 bases to trimming and J lost 5 bases; unmatched junction nucleotides: 7. CDR3 DNA: TGTGCCAGCAGTGGAAACGGACAGGGGCATCAGCCCCAGCATTTT. Translation: CASSGNGQGHQPQHF.

The CDR3 DNA is TGCGCCAGCAGCCAAGGTCAGGCAGGGGTTGTATCTGAGACCCAGTACTTC. This gives the protein CASSQGQAGVVSETQYF. This chain links TRBV4-1 with TRBJ2-5; D is perhaps TRBD1 (6 bases). Germline V gene data show CDR1 as MGHRA and CDR2 as YSYEKL. Deletions cut 1 base from V and 5 bases from J, with 20 bases between. This CDR3 has 17 residues.

The chain has TRBV5-6 and TRBJ1-1; the D gene is possibly TRBD1 (6 bases). Trimming shortened V by 0 bases and J by 7 bases, and 22 bases separated the two germline ends. The germline gives CDR1 SGHDT, CDR2 YYEEEE. The CDR3 consists of 17 residues. CDR3 in amino acids: CASSLANWRQADSEAFF. The CDR3 DNA reads TGTGCCAGCAGCTTGGCCAATTGGCGACAGGCGGATAGTGAAGCTTTCTTT.

The V call is TRBV29-1, the J call TRBJ2-1, with 12 bases matching TRBD2. This CDR3 region has 15 residues. Per the germline V gene, CDR1 is SQVTM and CDR2 is ANQGSEA. The V and J ends lost 6 bases and 7 bases, in that order; junction bases with no gene match: 10. CDR3 protein: CSVGLAGGVGNEQFF. The CDR3 coding sequence is TGCAGCGTCGGGCTAGCGGGAGGGGTGGGGAATGAGCAGTTCTTC.

This chain joins TRBV5-1 and TRBJ1-2; D is ambiguous. CDR3 length: 17 amino acids. Germline CDR1 and CDR2: SGHRS and YFSETQ. Trimming cost V 0 bases and J 1 base, with 16 bases left between them. Written as DNA, the CDR3 is TGCGCCAGCAGCTTGGGGGCCAGGAGGACCCTTAACTATGGCTACACCTTC. The encoded protein is CASSLGARRTLNYGYTF.

The genes are TRBV7-2 and TRBJ2-7; D ambiguous. V was cut by 0 bases and J by 9 bases, with 9 bases left in between. The CDR3 covers 12 residues. The germline V gene has CDR1 SGHTA and CDR2 FQGNSA. Here the CDR3 reads CASSLAPNGQYF. The CDR3 nucleotides read TGTGCCAGCAGCTTAGCGCCAAACGGGCAGTACTTC.

This clone has a single count. The rearrangement joins TRBV4-1 to TRBJ2-3; the match to TRBD2 covers 13 bases. With V trimmed by 4 bases and J by 4 bases, 5 bases remained unmatched. In germline, CDR1 is MGHRA, CDR2 YSYEKL. The CDR3 length is 16 residues. CDR3 nucleotide sequence: TGCGCCAGCAGCCCGAAACTAGCGGGAGGGTCAGATACGCAGTATTTT. This encodes CASSPKLAGGSDTQYF.

The genes are TRBV6-6 and TRBJ2-6; unclear D gene. Trimming took off 10 bases at V and 4 bases at J, with 11 bases between the two ends. The germline V gene encodes CDR1 MNHNY and CDR2 SVGAGI (reference sequence). The CDR3 is 13 amino acids. CDR3 loop: CATYLRGANVLTF. The CDR3 DNA reads TGTGCCACCTACCTTCGGGGGGCCAACGTCCTGACTTTC.